What follows are 8 T cell receptor beta chains derived from one specimen sequenced in a study of blood T cell repertoires in COVID-19. The method was immunoSEQ multiplex PCR; TCRdb's version includes in-frame clones alone and lacks a portion of them. The repertoire holds about 210,000 clones, with about four fifths as singletons. The source material was peripheral blood. These receptors all come from a woman between 40 and 50 years old with acute or convalescent COVID-19.

The CDR3 nucleotides are TGTGCCAGTAGTATCTTTCCAGGCCCAACCTACGAGCAGTACTTC. This gives the protein CASSIFPGPTYEQYF. This chain connects TRBV19 to TRBJ2-7, with unresolved D. This CDR3 spans 15 amino acids. The germline V and J ends were trimmed by 3 bases and 2 bases, with 14 bases remaining between them. CDR1 and CDR2 from the germline V gene are LNHDA and SQIVND (reference sequence).

This clone showed up just once. The chain joins TRBV19 to TRBJ2-2, with D maybe TRBD1 (6 bases). V lost 5 bases and J lost 6, with 13 bases in between. The CDR3 is made up of 14 amino acids. Looked up from germline, CDR1 is LNHDA and CDR2 is SQIVND (reference sequence). The CDR3: CASSLRGDPGELFF. The CDR3 nucleotides read TGTGCCAGTAGTCTCAGGGGTGATCCCGGGGAGCTGTTTTTT.

The rearrangement joins TRBV5-1 to TRBJ2-1; D uncertain. The CDR3 is 16 residues long. V lost 1 base and J lost 0, with 11 bases in between. Germline V gene data show CDR1 as SGHRS and CDR2 as YFSETQ. CDR3: CASSLLQAGSYNEQFF. CDR3 DNA: TGCGCCAGCAGCTTGTTGCAGGCAGGCTCCTACAATGAGCAGTTCTTC.

V is TRBV5-5 and J is TRBJ1-4; 9 nucleotides line up with TRBD1. There are 16 residues in the CDR3. Trimming took 4 bases from V and 1 from J; bases not matched to a gene: 5. Germline V gene lookup returns CDR1 SGHKS and CDR2 YYEKEE (reference sequence). CDR3 protein: CASSRPDRGTNEKLFF. In DNA, the CDR3 is TGTGCCAGCAGCCGACCGGACAGGGGAACTAATGAAAAACTGTTTTTT.

The chain carries TRBV6-2 or TRBV6-3 and TRBJ2-3; TRBD2 aligns across 11 bases. CDR1 is MNHEY and CDR2 is SVGEGT in the germline V gene. The CDR3 is made up of 17 amino acids. V shed 2 bases, J shed 4 bases, and the junction held 8 bases outside the gene matches. The CDR3 protein is CASSYGLLTSGADTQYF. In nucleotides, the CDR3 is TGTGCCAGCAGTTACGGATTACTGACTAGCGGGGCAGATACGCAGTATTTT.

The chain links TRBV4-3 to TRBJ2-1, with D perhaps TRBD2 (5 bases). V was cut by 0 bases and J by 1 base, with 13 bases left in between. Germline V gene sequence: CDR1 LGHNA, CDR2 YSLEER. The CDR3 is 17 residues long. The CDR3, as DNA: TGCGCCAGCAGCCAAGACCCCTCCGGGATTTCCTACAATGAGCAGTTCTTC. This gives the protein CASSQDPSGISYNEQFF.

This chain links TRBV19 with TRBJ1-1, with TRBD1 matching over 7 bases. The CDR3 has 13 residues. Germline assignment: CDR1 LNHDA and CDR2 SQIVND (reference sequence). Trimming cost V 7 bases and J 1 base; bases outside gene matches: 3. The CDR3 protein is CASKGTANTEAFF. The CDR3 bases are TGTGCCAGTAAAGGGACAGCGAACACTGAAGCTTTCTTT.

The V gene is TRBV6-5, the J gene TRBJ1-2; TRBD1 aligns across 10 bases. CDR1 is MNHEY, CDR2 SVGAGI, per germline. The ends lost 7 bases at V and 7 bases at J; junction bases unmatched: 9. This CDR3 is 14 amino acids long. CDR3 DNA: TGTGCCAGCACCACCACGGGGACAGGGGTTGGCTACACCTTC. This translates into CASTTTGTGVGYTF.